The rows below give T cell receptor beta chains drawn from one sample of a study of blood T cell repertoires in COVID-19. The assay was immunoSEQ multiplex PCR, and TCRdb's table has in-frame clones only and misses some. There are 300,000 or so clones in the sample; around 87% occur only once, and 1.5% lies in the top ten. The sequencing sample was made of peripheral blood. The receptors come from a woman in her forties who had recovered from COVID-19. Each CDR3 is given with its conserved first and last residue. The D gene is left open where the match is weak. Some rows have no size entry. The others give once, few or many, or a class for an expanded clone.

TGTGCCAGCAGTTTTACACGGGACCGGACAGTCTCCTATAATTCACCCCTCCACTTT	CASSFTRDRTVSYNSPLHF	TRBV6-2/TRBV6-3	TRBJ1-6	NA	NA
TGCGCCAGCAGCTTGGATAGCTCCTATAATTCACCCCTCCACTTT	CASSLDSSYNSPLHF	TRBV5-1	TRBJ1-6	NA	NA
TGTGCCAGCAGCCTCAACGGACAGCGGAACACTGAAGCTTTCTTT	CASSLNGQRNTEAFF	TRBV5-4	TRBJ1-1	NA	NA
TGTGCCAGCAGACTCTCCGCGGGTGAAAAACTGTTTTTT	CASRLSAGEKLFF	TRBV12-3/TRBV12-4	TRBJ1-4	NA	NA
TGTGCCAGCAGCGTAGCCGCGGTACCTAATGAAAAACTGTTTTTT	CASSVAAVPNEKLFF	TRBV9	TRBJ1-4	NA	NA
TGTGCCAGCAGTACTAGACAGGGCGGCGAGCAGTACTTC	CASSTRQGGEQYF	TRBV27	TRBJ2-7	TRBD1	NA
TGTGCCAGCAGCTTAAGTTTTATAGCGGGGGCCCACAATGAGCAGTTCTTC	CASSLSFIAGAHNEQFF	TRBV7-8	TRBJ2-1	TRBD2	NA
TGTGCCATCACCCCGGGACTAGCGGCTAGCACAGATACGCAGTATTTT	CAITPGLAASTDTQYF	TRBV10-3	TRBJ2-3	TRBD2	NA
TGTGCCAGCAGCGTAGATGTACTTATAGCGGGGCTAGCCAAAAACATTCAGTACTTC	CASSVDVLIAGLAKNIQYF	TRBV9	TRBJ2-4	TRBD2	NA
TGTGCCAGCAGTTTCGCGGGCGGGGAAAAACTGTTTTTT	CASSFAGGEKLFF	TRBV12-3/TRBV12-4	TRBJ1-4	NA	once
TGTGCCTGGAGTGTACTGGTCAGGGACAGGAATGAGCAGTTCTTC	CAWSVLVRDRNEQFF	TRBV30	TRBJ2-1	TRBD1	NA
TGCGCCAGCAGTGAAACCCTAGCCCAGCCCCAGCATTTT	CASSETLAQPQHF	TRBV10-2	TRBJ1-5	NA	once
TGTGCCAGCAGCTTGAGGGGTACTGAAAAACTGTTTTTT	CASSLRGTEKLFF	TRBV5-6	TRBJ1-4	NA	NA
TGTGCCAGCAGTCCCGACAGGAAAAGCTATGGCTACACCTTC	CASSPDRKSYGYTF	TRBV6-5	TRBJ1-2	NA	NA